The clone carrying this T cell receptor (beta chain) was observed once. The source of the sample is a study of blood T cell repertoires in COVID-19. Overall study: The cDNA or gDNA used as material had been derived from T cells, B-cell-depleted T cells, or PBMCs.

Original methodology: The assay estimated nucleated cells by amplifying reference gene primers. The method was immunoSEQ multiplex PCR; TCRdb's version includes in-frame clones alone and lacks a portion of them. V and J calls and clone size follow that table, whereas D and trimming were derived from the DNA. Of approximately 110,000 clones listed, around nine tenths are singletons. CDR1 is SGHRS and CDR2 is YFSETQ in the germline V gene. The V end lost 4 bases, the J end lost 2 bases, and 11 bases lay between the germline ends. CDR3 length: 14 amino acids. This chain joins TRBV5-1 and TRBJ2-3; perhaps TRBD2 as D (5 bases). This clonotype originated in a man aged 50-60 years with COVID-19, enrolled during active disease. Sequencing was performed on peripheral blood. This CDR3 reads CASSPQTTTDTQYF. The CDR3 DNA reads as TGCGCCAGCAGCCCCCAGACTACCACAGATACGCAGTATTTT.